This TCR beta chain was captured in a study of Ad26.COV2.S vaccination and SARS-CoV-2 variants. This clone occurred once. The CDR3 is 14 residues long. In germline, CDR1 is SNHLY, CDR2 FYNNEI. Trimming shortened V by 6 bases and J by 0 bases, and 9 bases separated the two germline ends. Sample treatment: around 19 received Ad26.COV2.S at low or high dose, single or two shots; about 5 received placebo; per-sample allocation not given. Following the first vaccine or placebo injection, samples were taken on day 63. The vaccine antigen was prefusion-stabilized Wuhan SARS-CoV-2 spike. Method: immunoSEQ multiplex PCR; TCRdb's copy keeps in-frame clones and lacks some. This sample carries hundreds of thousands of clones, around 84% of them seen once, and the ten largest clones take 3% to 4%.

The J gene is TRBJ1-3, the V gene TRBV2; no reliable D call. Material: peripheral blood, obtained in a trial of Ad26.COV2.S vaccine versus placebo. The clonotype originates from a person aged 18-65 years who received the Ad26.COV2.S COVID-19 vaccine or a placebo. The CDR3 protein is CASRAASSGNTIYF. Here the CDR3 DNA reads TGTGCCAGCAGGGCGGCAAGCTCTGGAAACACCATATATTTT. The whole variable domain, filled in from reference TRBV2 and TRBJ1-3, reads EPEVTQTPSHQVTQMGQEVILRCVPISNHLYFYWYRQILGQKVEFLVSFYNNEISEKSEIFDDQFSVERPDGSNFTLKIRSTKLEDSAMYFCASRAASSGNTIYFGEGSWLTVV.